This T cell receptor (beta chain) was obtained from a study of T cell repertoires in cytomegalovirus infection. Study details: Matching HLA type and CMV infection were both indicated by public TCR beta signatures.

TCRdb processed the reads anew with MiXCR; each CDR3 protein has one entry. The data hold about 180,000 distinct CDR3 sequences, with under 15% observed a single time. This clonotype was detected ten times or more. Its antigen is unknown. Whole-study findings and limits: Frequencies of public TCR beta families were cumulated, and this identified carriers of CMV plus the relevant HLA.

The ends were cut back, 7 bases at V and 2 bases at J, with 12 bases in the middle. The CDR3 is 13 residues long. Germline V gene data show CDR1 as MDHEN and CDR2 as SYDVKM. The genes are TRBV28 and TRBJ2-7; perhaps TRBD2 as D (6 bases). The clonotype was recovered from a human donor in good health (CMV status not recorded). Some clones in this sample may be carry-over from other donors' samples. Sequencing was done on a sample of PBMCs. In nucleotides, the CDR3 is TGTGCCAGCACCGACGGGAGCCCCTACGAGCAGTACTTC. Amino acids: CASTDGSPYEQYF.